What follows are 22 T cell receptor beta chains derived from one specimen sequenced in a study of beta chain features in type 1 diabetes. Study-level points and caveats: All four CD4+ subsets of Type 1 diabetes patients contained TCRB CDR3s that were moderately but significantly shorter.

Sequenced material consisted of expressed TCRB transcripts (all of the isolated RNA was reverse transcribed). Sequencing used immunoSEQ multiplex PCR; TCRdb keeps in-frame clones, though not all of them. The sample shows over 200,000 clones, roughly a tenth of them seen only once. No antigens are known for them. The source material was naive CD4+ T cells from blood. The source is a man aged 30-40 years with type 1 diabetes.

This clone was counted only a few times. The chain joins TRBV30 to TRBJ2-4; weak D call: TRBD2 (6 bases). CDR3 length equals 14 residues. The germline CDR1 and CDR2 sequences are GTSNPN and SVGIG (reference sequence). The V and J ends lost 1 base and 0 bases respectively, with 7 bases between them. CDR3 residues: CAWSGGLAKNIQYF. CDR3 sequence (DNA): TGTGCCTGGAGTGGGGGACTAGCCAAAAACATTCAGTACTTC.

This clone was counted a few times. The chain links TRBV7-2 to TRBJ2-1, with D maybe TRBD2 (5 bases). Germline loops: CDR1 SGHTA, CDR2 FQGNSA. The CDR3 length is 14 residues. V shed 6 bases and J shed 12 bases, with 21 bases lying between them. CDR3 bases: TGTGCCAGCAGGTCCAATACGGACTCCCCGGCGCAGTTCTTC. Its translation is CASRSNTDSPAQFF.

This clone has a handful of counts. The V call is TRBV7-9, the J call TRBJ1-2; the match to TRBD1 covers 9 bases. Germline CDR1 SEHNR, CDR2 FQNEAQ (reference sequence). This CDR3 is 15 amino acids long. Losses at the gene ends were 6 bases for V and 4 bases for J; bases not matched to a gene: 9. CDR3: CASSPKPGQGYGYTF. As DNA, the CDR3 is TGTGCCAGCAGTCCAAAACCGGGACAGGGCTATGGCTACACCTTC.

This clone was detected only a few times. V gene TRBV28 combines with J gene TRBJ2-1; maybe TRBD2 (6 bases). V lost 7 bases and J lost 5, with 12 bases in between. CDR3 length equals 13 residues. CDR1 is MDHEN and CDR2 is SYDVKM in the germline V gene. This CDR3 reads CASTTGVNNEQFF. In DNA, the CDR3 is TGTGCCAGCACAACGGGGGTCAACAATGAGCAGTTCTTC. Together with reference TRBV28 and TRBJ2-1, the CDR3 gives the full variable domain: DVKVTQSSRYLVKRTGEKVFLECVQDMDHENMFWYRQDPGLGLRLIYFSYDVKMKEKGDIPEGYSVSREKKERFSLILESASTNQTSMYLCASTTGVNNEQFFGPGTRLTVL.

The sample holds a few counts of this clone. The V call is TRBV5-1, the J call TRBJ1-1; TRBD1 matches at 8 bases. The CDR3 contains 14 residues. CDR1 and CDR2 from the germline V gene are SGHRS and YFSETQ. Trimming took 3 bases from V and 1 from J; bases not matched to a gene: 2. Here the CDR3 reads CASSWDRPNTEAFF. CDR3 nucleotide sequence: TGCGCCAGCAGCTGGGACAGGCCGAACACTGAAGCTTTCTTT. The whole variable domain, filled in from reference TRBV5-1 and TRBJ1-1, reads KAGVTQTPRYLIKTRGQQVTLSCSPISGHRSVSWYQQTPGQGLQFLFEYFSETQRNKGNFPGRFSGRQFSNSRSEMNVSTLELGDSALYLCASSWDRPNTEAFFGQGTRLTVV.

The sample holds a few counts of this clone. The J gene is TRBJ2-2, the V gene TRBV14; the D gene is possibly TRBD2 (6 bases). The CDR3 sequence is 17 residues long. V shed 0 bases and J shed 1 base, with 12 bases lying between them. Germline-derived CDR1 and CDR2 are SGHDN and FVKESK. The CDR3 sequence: CASSQDAGLLNTGELFF. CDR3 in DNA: TGTGCCAGCAGCCAAGACGCGGGACTCCTGAACACCGGGGAGCTGTTTTTT.

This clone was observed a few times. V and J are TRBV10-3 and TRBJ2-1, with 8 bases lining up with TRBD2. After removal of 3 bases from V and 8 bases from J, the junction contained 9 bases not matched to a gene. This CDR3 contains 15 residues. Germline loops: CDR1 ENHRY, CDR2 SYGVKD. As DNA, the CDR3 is TGTGCCATCAGTGACCGGGGGGGCCTATGGGATGAGCAGTTCTTC. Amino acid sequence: CAISDRGGLWDEQFF.

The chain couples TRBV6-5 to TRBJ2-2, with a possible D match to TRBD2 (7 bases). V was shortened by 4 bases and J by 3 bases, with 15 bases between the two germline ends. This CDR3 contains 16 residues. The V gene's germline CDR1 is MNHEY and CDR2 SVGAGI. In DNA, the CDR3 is TGTGCCAGCAGTTCCGCGAGGGGGGGAGACACCGGGGAGCTGTTTTTT. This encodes CASSSARGGDTGELFF.

The CDR3 region has the DNA TGTGCCTGGAGTGTAGTGACAGGGAAGTCCGGCGAGCAGTACTTC. Amino acid sequence: CAWSVVTGKSGEQYF. This sequence joins TRBV30 and TRBJ2-7; 7 bases match TRBD1. Losses at the gene ends were 0 bases for V and 6 bases for J; bases not matched to a gene: 11. The germline gives CDR1 GTSNPN, CDR2 SVGIG (reference sequence). This CDR3 contains 15 residues.

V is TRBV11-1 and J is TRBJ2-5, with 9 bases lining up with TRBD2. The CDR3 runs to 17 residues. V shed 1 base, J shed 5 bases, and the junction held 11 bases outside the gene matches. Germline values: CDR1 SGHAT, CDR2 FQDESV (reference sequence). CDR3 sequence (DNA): TGTGCCAGCAGCTTAGGGCGGGAGGGGCGGACGTTGGAGACCCAGTACTTC. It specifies CASSLGREGRTLETQYF.

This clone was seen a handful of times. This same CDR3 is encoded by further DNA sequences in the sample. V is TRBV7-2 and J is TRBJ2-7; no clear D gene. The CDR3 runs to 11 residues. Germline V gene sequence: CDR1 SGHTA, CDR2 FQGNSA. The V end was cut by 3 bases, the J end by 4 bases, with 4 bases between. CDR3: CASSFLYEQYF. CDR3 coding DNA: TGTGCCAGCAGCTTCCTTTACGAGCAGTACTTC. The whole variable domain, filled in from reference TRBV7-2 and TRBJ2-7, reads GAGVSQSPSNKVTEKGKDVELRCDPISGHTALYWYRQSLGQGLEFLIYFQGNSAPDKSGLPSDRFSAERTGGSVSTLTIQRTQQEDSAVYLCASSFLYEQYFGPGTRLTVT.

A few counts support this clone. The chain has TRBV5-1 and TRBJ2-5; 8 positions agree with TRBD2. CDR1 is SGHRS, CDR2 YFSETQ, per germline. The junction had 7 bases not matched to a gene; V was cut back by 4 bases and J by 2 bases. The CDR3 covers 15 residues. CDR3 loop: CASSDRGGYQETQYF. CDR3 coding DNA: TGCGCCAGCAGCGACCGGGGGGGGTATCAAGAGACCCAGTACTTC.

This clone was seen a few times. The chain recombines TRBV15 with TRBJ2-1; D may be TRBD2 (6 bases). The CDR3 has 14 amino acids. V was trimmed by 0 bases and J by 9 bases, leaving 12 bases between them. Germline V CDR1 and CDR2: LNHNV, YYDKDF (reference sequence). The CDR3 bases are TGTGCCACCAGCAGAGATCTACTAGCAGGTGAGCAGTTCTTC. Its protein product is CATSRDLLAGEQFF.

Here the CDR3 reads CASSSDRDEQYF. The DNA of the CDR3 is TGCGCCAGCAGCTCGGACAGGGACGAGCAGTACTTC. The V gene is TRBV5-1, the J gene TRBJ2-7; TRBD1 agrees at 8 bases. Trimming cost V 3 bases and J 5 bases; bases outside gene matches: 1. This CDR3 is built from 12 residues. The germline gives CDR1 SGHRS, CDR2 YFSETQ.

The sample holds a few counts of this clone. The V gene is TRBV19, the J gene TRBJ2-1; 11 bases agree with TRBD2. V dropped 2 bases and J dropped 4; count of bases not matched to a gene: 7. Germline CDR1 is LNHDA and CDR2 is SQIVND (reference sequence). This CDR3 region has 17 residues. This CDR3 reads CASSIQLAGAVYNEQFF. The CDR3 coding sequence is TGTGCCAGTAGTATACAACTAGCGGGGGCGGTTTACAATGAGCAGTTCTTC.

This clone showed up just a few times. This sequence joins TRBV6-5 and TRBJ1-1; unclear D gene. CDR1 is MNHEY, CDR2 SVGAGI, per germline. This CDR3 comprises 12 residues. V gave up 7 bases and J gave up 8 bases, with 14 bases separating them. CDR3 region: CASTKGGREAFF. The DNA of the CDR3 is TGTGCCAGCACCAAGGGAGGCAGGGAAGCTTTCTTT.

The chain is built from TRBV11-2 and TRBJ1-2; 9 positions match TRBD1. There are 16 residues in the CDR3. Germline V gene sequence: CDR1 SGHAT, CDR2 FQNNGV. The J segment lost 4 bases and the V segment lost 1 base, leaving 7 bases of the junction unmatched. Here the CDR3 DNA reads TGTGCCAGCAGCTTAGGGGGGACAGGGTGGATCTATGGCTACACCTTC. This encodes CASSLGGTGWIYGYTF.

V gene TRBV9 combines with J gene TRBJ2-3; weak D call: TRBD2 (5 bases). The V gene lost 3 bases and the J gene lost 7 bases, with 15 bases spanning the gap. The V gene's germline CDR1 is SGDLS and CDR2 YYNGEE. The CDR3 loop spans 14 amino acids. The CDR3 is CASSAGLAQYTQYF. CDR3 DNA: TGTGCCAGCAGCGCAGGACTGGCTCAATATACGCAGTATTTT.

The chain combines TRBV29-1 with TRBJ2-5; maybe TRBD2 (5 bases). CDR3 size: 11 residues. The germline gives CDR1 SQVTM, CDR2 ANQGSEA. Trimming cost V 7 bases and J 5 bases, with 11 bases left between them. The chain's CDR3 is CSAGLWETQYF. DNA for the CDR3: TGCAGCGCTGGACTGTGGGAGACCCAGTACTTC.

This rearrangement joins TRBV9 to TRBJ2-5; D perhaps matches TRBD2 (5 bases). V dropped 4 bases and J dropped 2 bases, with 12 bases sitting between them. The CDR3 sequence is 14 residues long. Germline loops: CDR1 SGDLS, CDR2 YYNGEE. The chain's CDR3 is CASSTRGSQETQYF. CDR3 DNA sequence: TGTGCCAGCAGCACCCGCGGGTCTCAAGAGACCCAGTACTTC.

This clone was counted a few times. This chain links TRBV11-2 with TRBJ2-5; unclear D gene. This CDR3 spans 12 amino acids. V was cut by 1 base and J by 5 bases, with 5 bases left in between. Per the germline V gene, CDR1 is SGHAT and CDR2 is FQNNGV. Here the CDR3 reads CASSLVLETQYF. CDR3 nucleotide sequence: TGTGCCAGCAGCTTAGTTCTGGAGACCCAGTACTTC.

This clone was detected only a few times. The CDR3 sequence: CASSQDEGIPNTEAFF. In nucleotides, the CDR3 is TGCGCCAGCAGCCAAGACGAGGGCATCCCCAACACTGAAGCTTTCTTT. The chain links TRBV4-3 to TRBJ1-1; D unclear. Trimming took off 0 bases at V and 2 bases at J, with 13 bases between the two ends. CDR3 length: 16 residues. In germline, CDR1 is LGHNA, CDR2 YSLEER.